This note documents a single T cell receptor beta chain sequence. The antigen is not known. These data are taken from a study of T cell repertoires in cytomegalovirus infection. Via MiXCR, TCRdb re-called the reads, giving one row per CDR3 protein. The sample has 450,000 to 600,000 distinct CDR3 sequences; roughly 46% are singletons. Sequencing was performed on cultured PBMCs, taken from culture after CMV antigen stimulation. The origin of this receptor is a human donor in good health (CMV status not recorded). Some clones in this sample may be carry-over from other donors' samples.

DNA for the CDR3: TGTGCCAGCAGTTACGTGCGGTACAATCAGCCCCAGCATTTT. Residues: CASSYVRYNQPQHF. The chain links TRBV6-2 or TRBV6-3 to TRBJ1-5; D is undetermined. The CDR3 contains 14 residues. Germline assignment: CDR1 MNHEY and CDR2 SVGEGT. Trimming removed 2 bases from V and 3 bases from J, with 8 bases in between.